This T cell receptor beta chain stems from a study of OX40 agonist ivuxolimab in advanced cancers. Overall study: People who had prior anti-PD-1, anti-PD-L1 or anti-CTLA-4 therapy could take part, and approximately 44% had some. Partial responses were achieved by three patients: one hepatocellular carcinoma, two cutaneous melanoma.

This CDR3 has 14 residues. Trimming cost V 6 bases and J 2 bases; bases outside gene matches: 3. Germline V gene lookup returns CDR1 SGHRS and CDR2 YFSETQ. The study, taken as a whole, reports: Compared with CD4+, CD8+ T cells on average had more expanded clones. At 0.1 to 3.0 mg/kg and by week 6, CD4+ and CD8+ T cells in the blood had expanded clonally.

This clone is medium-sized (0.01 to 0.1%) by share. Antigen specificity is unknown. The same CDR3 arises from other DNA sequences in this sample as well. The data were produced by immunoSEQ multiplex PCR, yet TCRdb's version contains in-frame clones alone and is incomplete. The sample records more than 45,000 clones, around 77% being singletons. The rearrangement joins TRBV5-1 to TRBJ2-1; TRBD1 aligns across 9 bases. The sample here was CD4+ or CD8+ T cells sorted from blood, taken in a trial of the OX40 agonist ivuxolimab. The receptor was derived from an adult with an advanced solid tumor such as melanoma, head and neck, liver or kidney cancer. The CDR3, as DNA: TGCGCCAGCACCGGGACAGGGCCCTACAATGAGCAGTTCTTC. Protein: CASTGTGPYNEQFF.